Listed below are T cell receptor beta chains from one sample, sequenced in a study of beta chain features in type 1 diabetes. Clones were read by immunoSEQ multiplex PCR, and TCRdb kept only the in-frame ones, dropping some. The sample contains hundreds of thousands of clones, about 16% of which appear only once. The source material was naive CD4+ T cells from blood. Receptors were obtained from a man aged 18 to 29 in good health. Both conserved end residues are part of each CDR3. The D gene is left open where the match is weak. Size is omitted from some rows. Given values are once, few, many or a class for expanded clones.

v_call	clone_size	j_call	d_call	cdr3_aa	cdr3_nt
TRBV5-1	.	TRBJ2-1	.	CASSIRHLSSYNEQFF	TGCGCCAGCAGCATTCGACACCTGAGCTCCTACAATGAGCAGTTCTTC
TRBV15	.	TRBJ2-2	.	CATSRDVPRALNTGELFF	TGTGCCACCAGCAGAGATGTGCCCCGGGCACTGAACACCGGGGAGCTGTTTTTT
TRBV29-1	.	TRBJ2-3	.	CSVVSSISQYF	TGCAGCGTTGTTTCTAGCATCTCGCAGTATTTT
TRBV7-9	.	TRBJ1-4	.	CASSQPGIGIEKLFF	TGTGCCAGCAGCCAGCCAGGGATCGGAATTGAAAAACTGTTTTTT
TRBV7-8	few	TRBJ2-5	.	CASSLSLKKEGPKETQYF	TGTGCCAGCAGCTTATCCCTTAAGAAGGAAGGTCCTAAAGAGACCCAGTACTTC
TRBV21-1	.	TRBJ1-5	.	CASSTKRWATGGYGNQPQHF	TGTGCCAGCAGCACGAAAAGGTGGGCTACAGGGGGTTATGGCAATCAGCCCCAGCATTTT
TRBV9	.	TRBJ2-1	TRBD2	CASSPLSGALFGQFF	TGTGCCAGCAGCCCCTTAAGCGGGGCGCTATTCGGGCAGTTCTTC
TRBV5-1	.	TRBJ1-6	.	CASSRGQDSPLHF	TGCGCCAGCAGCCGCGGACAAGATTCACCCCTCCACTTT
TRBV5-1	.	TRBJ1-4	.	CASSGMGVANEKLFF	TGCGCCAGCAGCGGGATGGGGGTGGCTAATGAAAAACTGTTTTTT
TRBV20-1	few	TRBJ1-2	.	CSARVSYGYTF	TGCAGTGCTAGGGTTTCCTATGGCTACACCTTC
TRBV28	.	TRBJ2-5	.	CASSSVQETQYF	TGTGCCAGCAGTTCCGTTCAAGAGACCCAGTACTTC
TRBV6-6	.	TRBJ2-7	.	CASLQGNEQYF	TGTGCCAGCTTGCAGGGTAACGAGCAGTACTTC
TRBV7-9	few	TRBJ1-2	.	CASSFAGSGYTF	TGTGCCAGCAGCTTCGCAGGGAGTGGCTACACCTTC
TRBV27	few	TRBJ2-5	TRBD1	CASSLGQGPTQYF	TGTGCCAGCAGCCTCGGACAGGGTCCGACCCAGTACTTC
TRBV28	few	TRBJ2-3	.	CASSFRPGPPSDTQYF	TGTGCCAGCAGTTTCCGCCCGGGGCCGCCCTCCGATACGCAGTATTTT
TRBV29-1	.	TRBJ1-1	.	CSVNRRPAEAFF	TGCAGCGTGAATCGCAGGCCCGCTGAAGCTTTCTTT
TRBV28	.	TRBJ1-5	.	CASSPQRVGNQPQHF	TGTGCCAGCAGTCCCCAGAGAGTTGGCAATCAGCCCCAGCATTTT
TRBV18	.	TRBJ2-5	.	CASSPPPGRETQYF	TGTGCCAGCTCACCACCGCCGGGGCGAGAGACCCAGTACTTC
TRBV13	few	TRBJ1-3	.	CASSLGAIFGNTIYF	TGTGCCAGCAGCTTAGGCGCCATATTTGGAAACACCATATATTTT
TRBV7-2	few	TRBJ2-1	TRBD1	CASSLTGGNNEQFF	TGTGCCAGCAGCTTAACAGGGGGCAACAATGAGCAGTTCTTC
TRBV7-6	.	TRBJ1-5	TRBD1	CASSLAAGGGPQHF	TGTGCCAGCAGCTTAGCGGCAGGGGGAGGGCCCCAGCATTTT
TRBV21-1	few	TRBJ2-7	.	CASSKGQGALYEQYF	TGTGCCAGCAGCAAAGGACAGGGGGCATTGTACGAGCAGTACTTC
TRBV6-6	.	TRBJ1-1	.	CASSDRGQNTEAFF	TGTGCCAGCAGTGACCGGGGACAGAACACTGAAGCTTTCTTT
TRBV29-1	.	TRBJ1-5	TRBD1	CSVGAGGGQPQHF	TGCAGCGTTGGGGCAGGGGGCGGTCAGCCCCAGCATTTT
TRBV4-1	few	TRBJ2-2	TRBD2	CASSPSGRETGELFF	TGCGCCAGCAGCCCTAGCGGGAGGGAAACCGGGGAGCTGTTTTTT
TRBV27	.	TRBJ2-2	.	CASSSPLTRRTGELFF	TGTGCCAGCAGTTCCCCTTTGACTAGAAGGACCGGGGAGCTGTTTTTT
TRBV7-2	few	TRBJ2-7	TRBD2	CASSRTSGGPYEQYF	TGTGCCAGCAGTAGAACTAGCGGGGGACCCTACGAGCAGTACTTC
TRBV29-1	.	TRBJ2-5	.	CSVDSQGKTQYF	TGCAGCGTTGATAGCCAGGGAAAGACCCAGTACTTC
TRBV9	.	TRBJ2-5	.	CASSVAPVRGGDQETQYF	TGTGCCAGCAGCGTAGCCCCCGTCCGGGGCGGGGACCAAGAGACCCAGTACTTC
TRBV5-1	few	TRBJ2-3	TRBD2	CASSLHGTSGVAQYF	TGCGCCAGCAGCTTGCATGGGACTAGCGGGGTTGCGCAGTATTTT
TRBV23-1	.	TRBJ1-5	.	CASSRPQASNQPQHF	TGCGCCAGCAGTCGGCCACAAGCGAGCAATCAGCCCCAGCATTTT
TRBV7-9	many	TRBJ1-1	.	CASSLGVGGAEAFF	TGTGCCAGCAGCTTAGGGGTCGGTGGGGCTGAAGCTTTCTTT
TRBV7-9	.	TRBJ2-2	TRBD2	CASSATPGLAITGELFF	TGTGCCAGCAGCGCGACGCCGGGACTAGCGATTACCGGGGAGCTGTTTTTT
TRBV7-8	.	TRBJ1-1	.	CASSPIFGPETGEAFF	TGTGCCAGCAGCCCTATTTTTGGCCCCGAGACGGGAGAAGCTTTCTTT